This T cell receptor (beta chain) was recovered during a study of human T cells and chemical hapten exposure. TCRdb recomputed calls from the RACE reads with MiXCR, one row per CDR3 protein. The sample holds about 90,000 distinct CDR3 sequences, 9.5% to 13% seen once. Described time point: patch test 3, about 24 weeks after DPC sensitization. Treatment reported: therapeutic diphenylcyclopropenone sensitization with weekly scalp DPC. This CDR3 has 16 amino acids. V trimming: 7 bases; J trimming: 1 base; junction bases outside the gene matches: 8. This clonotype was observed a single time. The TCR originated in a woman aged 25-40 years with alopecia areata. Some clones in this sample may be carry-over from other donors' samples. The chain carries TRBV12-3 or TRBV12-4 and TRBJ2-1; 9 nucleotides agree with TRBD1. The sample consisted of whole blood, taken in connection with sensitization to the hapten diphenylcyclopropenone (DPC). CDR3 protein: CASNGKGQGSYNEQFF. The CDR3 region has the DNA TGTGCCAGCAACGGAAAGGGACAGGGATCCTACAATGAGCAGTTCTTC.